The T cell receptor (beta chain) described here comes from a study of PD-1 blockade in classical Hodgkin lymphoma. Turning to the study itself: The patients were dosed with nivolumab 3 mg/kg, infused intravenously every 2 weeks.

General observations from the study: Any patient who commenced nivolumab under 1 year after ASCT was excluded.

The time point: cycle 4 day 1 (C4D1), after about 6 weeks of nivolumab. Every patient had relapsed following autologous stem cell transplantation, and cohorts differed in brentuximab vedotin exposure. With regard to this clone: Its antigen is unidentified.

Sequencing was performed with immunoSEQ multiplex PCR; in TCRdb, only in-frame clones are kept and a portion is missing. The data show tens of thousands of clones, with around nine tenths seen just once and approximately 8% held by the top ten. Germline CDR1 is SGHAT and CDR2 is FQNNGV. V was shortened by 1 base and J by 4 bases, with 7 bases between the two germline ends. The CDR3 contains 13 residues. The genes are TRBV11-2 and TRBJ1-1; D unresolved. The starting material was peripheral blood mononuclear cells (PBMCs), obtained before the fourth cycle of nivolumab. This sequence was found in a human donor with classical Hodgkin lymphoma. The CDR3 protein is CASSLGVGTEAFF. The CDR3 coding sequence is TGTGCCAGCAGCTTAGGAGTGGGCACTGAAGCTTTCTTT. The full variable domain, in which reference TRBV11-2 and TRBJ1-1 provide the parts outside the CDR3, is EAGVAQSPRYKIIEKRQSVAFWCNPISGHATLYWYQQILGQGPKLLIQFQNNGVVDDSQLPKDRFSAERLKGVDSTLKIQPAKLEDSAVYLCASSLGVGTEAFFGQGTRLTVV.